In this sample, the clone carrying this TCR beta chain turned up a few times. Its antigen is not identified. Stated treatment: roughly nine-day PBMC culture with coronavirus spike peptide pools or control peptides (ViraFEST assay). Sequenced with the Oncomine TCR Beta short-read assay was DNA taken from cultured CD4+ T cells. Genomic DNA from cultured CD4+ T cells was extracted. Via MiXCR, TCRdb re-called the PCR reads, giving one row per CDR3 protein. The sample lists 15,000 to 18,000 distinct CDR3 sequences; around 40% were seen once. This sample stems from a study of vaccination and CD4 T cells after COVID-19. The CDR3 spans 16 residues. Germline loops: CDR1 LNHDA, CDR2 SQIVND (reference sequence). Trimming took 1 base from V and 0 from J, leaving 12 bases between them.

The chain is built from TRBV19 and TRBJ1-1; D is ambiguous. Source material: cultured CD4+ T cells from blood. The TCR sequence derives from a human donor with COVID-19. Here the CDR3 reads CASSIVMGKLNTEAFF. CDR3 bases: TGTGCCAGTAGTATAGTTATGGGGAAGCTGAACACTGAAGCTTTCTTT.